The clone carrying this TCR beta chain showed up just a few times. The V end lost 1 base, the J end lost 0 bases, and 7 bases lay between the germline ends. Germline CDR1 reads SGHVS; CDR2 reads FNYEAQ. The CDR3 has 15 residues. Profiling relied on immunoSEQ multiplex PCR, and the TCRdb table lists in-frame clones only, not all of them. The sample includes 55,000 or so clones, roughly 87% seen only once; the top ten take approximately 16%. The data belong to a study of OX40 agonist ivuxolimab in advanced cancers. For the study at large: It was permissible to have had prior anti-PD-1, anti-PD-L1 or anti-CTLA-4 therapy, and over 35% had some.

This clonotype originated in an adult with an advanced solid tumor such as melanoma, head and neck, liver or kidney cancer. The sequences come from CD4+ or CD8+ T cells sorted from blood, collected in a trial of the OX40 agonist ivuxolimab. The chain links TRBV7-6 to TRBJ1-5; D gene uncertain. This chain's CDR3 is CASSLGVNSNQPQHF. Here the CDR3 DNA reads TGTGCCAGCAGCTTAGGGGTAAATAGCAATCAGCCCCAGCATTTT. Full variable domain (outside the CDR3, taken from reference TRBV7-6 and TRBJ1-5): GAGVSQSPRYKVTKRGQDVALRCDPISGHVSLYWYRQALGQGPEFLTYFNYEAQQDKSGLPNDRFSAERPEGSISTLTIQRTEQRDSAMYRCASSLGVNSNQPQHFGDGTRLSIL.